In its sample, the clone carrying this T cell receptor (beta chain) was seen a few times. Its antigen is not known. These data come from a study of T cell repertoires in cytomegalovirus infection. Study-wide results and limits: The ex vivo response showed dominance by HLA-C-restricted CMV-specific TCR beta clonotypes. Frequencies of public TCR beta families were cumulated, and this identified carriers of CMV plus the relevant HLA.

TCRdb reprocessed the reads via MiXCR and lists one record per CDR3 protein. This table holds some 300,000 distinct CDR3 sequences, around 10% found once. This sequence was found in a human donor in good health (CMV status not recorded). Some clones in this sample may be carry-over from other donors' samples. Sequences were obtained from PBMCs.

CDR3 region: CSARNGGAEETQYF. CDR3 in DNA: TGCAGTGCTAGAAACGGGGGGGCCGAAGAGACCCAGTACTTC. The V and J genes are TRBV20-1 and TRBJ2-5, with 8 bases matching TRBD2. CDR3 length: 14 residues. V gave up 2 bases and J gave up 3 bases; unmatched junction bases: 5. Germline values: CDR1 DFQATT, CDR2 SNEGSKA (reference sequence).